This T cell receptor (beta chain) was documented in a study of T cells in Graves' hyperthyroidism and ophthalmopathy. RNA transcripts yielded amplified TCR beta CDR3 regions. The study used the HTBI primer set for a first-round RT-PCR of the TCR CDR3. TCRdb processed the multiplex PCR reads anew with MiXCR; each CDR3 protein has one entry. The table has some 690,000 distinct CDR3 sequences, roughly 17% seen once. This clonotype came up once. CDR3 length: 13 residues. CDR1 LGHDT and CDR2 YNNKEL come from the germline V gene (reference sequence). The trim removed 4 bases at V and 10 bases at J, leaving 6 bases unmatched. This sample holds PBMCs from under 11 ml fresh peripheral blood.

This sequence joins TRBV3-1 and TRBJ1-1; TRBD1 matches 10 bases. What was sequenced was blood. The receptor was isolated from a man aged 50-60 years with Graves' hyperthyroidism. The CDR3 is CASSPRDRGGAFF. The CDR3 nucleotides read TGTGCCAGCAGCCCCCGGGACAGGGGAGGAGCTTTCTTT.